A selection of T cell receptor beta chains follows, all from one sample in a study of control samples from healthy donors and cancer patients. Libraries were prepared by immunoSEQ multiplex PCR; TCRdb keeps only in-frame clonotypes and omits some of them. The sample lists 85,000 to 95,000 clones; approximately 89% were seen once. The specimen was blood. Every receptor here comes from a woman in her 30s in good health. Both conserved end residues are part of each CDR3. The order of the fields is V gene, clone size, D gene, J gene, CDR3 protein, CDR3 DNA. The D gene is left open where the match is weak. Size tells how often a clone was seen (once, few, many) or the class of an expanded clone, and some rows leave it out.

TRBV5-1	-	TRBD1	TRBJ2-7	CASSLSWVGGQVYEQYF	TGCGCCAGCAGCTTGTCGTGGGTCGGTGGACAGGTCTACGAGCAGTACTTC
TRBV5-1	-	TRBD1	TRBJ1-2	CASSFGTAAGYTF	TGCGCCAGCAGCTTCGGGACAGCAGCCGGCTACACCTTC
TRBV6-2/TRBV6-3	-	-	TRBJ1-1	CASSYWDGQGAFF	TGTGCCAGCAGTTATTGGGACGGGCAGGGAGCTTTCTTT
TRBV4-2	-	-	TRBJ2-5	CASSQDLASGGETQYF	TGTGCCAGCAGCCAAGATCTGGCTAGTGGCGGGGAGACCCAGTACTTC
TRBV3-1/TRBV3-2	-	-	TRBJ1-4	CASSQEGVILFF	TGTGCCAGCAGCCAAGAGGGGGTAATACTGTTTTTT
TRBV18	-	-	TRBJ1-4	CASSRYSNEKLFF	TGTGCCAGCTCACGCTACAGTAATGAAAAACTGTTTTTT
TRBV30	-	TRBD1	TRBJ1-6	CAWSKGQGYNSPLHF	TGTGCCTGGAGTAAGGGACAGGGATATAATTCACCCCTCCACTTT
TRBV6-2/TRBV6-3	-	-	TRBJ1-4	CASSTRVRGEKLFF	TGTGCCAGCAGTACCCGGGTCCGGGGTGAAAAACTGTTTTTT
TRBV6-5	-	-	TRBJ2-5	CASTEEETQYF	TGTGCCAGCACCGAGGAAGAGACCCAGTACTTC
TRBV5-5	-	TRBD1	TRBJ1-2	CASSSSLGDRGRSYGYTF	TGTGCCAGCAGTAGCTCCCTGGGGGACAGGGGGCGATCCTATGGCTACACCTTC
TRBV28	few	TRBD1	TRBJ1-1	CASSFRPQGAIEAFF	TGTGCCAGCAGTTTCAGACCGCAGGGGGCGATTGAAGCTTTCTTT
TRBV18	few	-	TRBJ2-2	CASSPQAGTYTGELFF	TGTGCCAGCTCACCCCAGGCAGGGACATACACCGGGGAGCTGTTTTTT
TRBV5-1	-	TRBD1	TRBJ2-3	CASSWYPGDRGNTDTQYF	TGCGCCAGCAGCTGGTATCCCGGGGACAGGGGAAACACAGATACGCAGTATTTT
TRBV11-2	-	TRBD1	TRBJ1-2	CASSSSLDRGRGYTF	TGTGCCAGCAGCTCGTCTTTAGACAGGGGGCGTGGCTACACCTTC
TRBV19	-	-	TRBJ1-1	CASSARQSGNTEAFF	TGTGCCAGTAGTGCCCGACAGTCGGGGAACACTGAAGCTTTCTTT
TRBV5-1	-	-	TRBJ1-4	CASSFDRHNEKLFF	TGCGCCAGCAGCTTCGACAGACATAACGAAAAACTGTTTTTT
TRBV19	-	-	TRBJ2-5	CASSVGNAQETQYF	TGTGCCAGTAGTGTCGGGAACGCCCAAGAGACCCAGTACTTC
TRBV6-6	-	-	TRBJ1-1	CASSPEGRTTEAFF	TGTGCCAGCAGTCCCGAGGGGAGGACCACTGAAGCTTTCTTT
TRBV27	few	TRBD1	TRBJ1-1	CASTDRGTEAFF	TGTGCCAGCACCGACAGGGGAACTGAAGCTTTCTTT
TRBV27	-	TRBD1	TRBJ2-3	CASSSLRDRGDTQYF	TGTGCCAGCAGTTCACTCCGGGACAGGGGGGATACGCAGTATTTT
TRBV6-4	-	TRBD2	TRBJ2-3	CASSVSPSGSTDTQYF	TGTGCCAGCAGTGTCTCCCCTAGCGGGAGCACAGATACGCAGTATTTT
TRBV7-3	-	-	TRBJ1-6	CASSASDGPNSPLHF	TGTGCCAGCAGCGCTTCGGACGGACCAAATTCACCCCTCCACTTT
TRBV30	-	TRBD1	TRBJ1-2	CAWNGQGTGYGYTF	TGTGCCTGGAATGGACAGGGGACGGGGTATGGCTACACCTTC
TRBV21-1	-	-	TRBJ1-2	CASWGQGAIGYTF	-
TRBV5-1	-	TRBD2	TRBJ2-7	CASSLYARTSGINEQYF	TGCGCCAGCAGCTTGTACGCACGGACTAGCGGGATCAACGAGCAGTACTTC
TRBV3-1/TRBV3-2	-	TRBD1	TRBJ1-3	CASSPEGASGNTIYF	TGTGCCAGCAGCCCCGAGGGGGCCTCTGGAAACACCATATATTTT
TRBV7-2	-	-	TRBJ1-6	CASSRDNNSPLHF	TGTGCCAGCAGCCGGGACAATAATTCACCCCTCCACTTT
TRBV19	once	TRBD1	TRBJ1-4	CASSINRGRVNEKLFF	TGTGCCAGTAGTATCAACAGGGGGCGCGTTAATGAAAAACTGTTTTTT
TRBV28	-	-	TRBJ2-2	CASSLGGAGTGELFF	TGTGCCAGCAGTTTGGGGGGGGCGGGCACCGGGGAGCTGTTTTTT
TRBV5-1	-	-	TRBJ1-5	CASSWDNNQPQHF	TGCGCCAGCAGCTGGGACAACAATCAGCCCCAGCATTTT
TRBV18	once	TRBD1	TRBJ1-2	CASSPNQGDIYGYTF	TGTGCCAGCTCCCCCAACCAGGGGGATATCTATGGCTACACCTTC
TRBV25-1	-	-	TRBJ1-2	CASSDLSHYGYTF	TGTGCCAGCAGTGACCTCTCTCACTATGGCTACACCTTC
TRBV15	-	-	TRBJ2-2	CATSRDLYTYTGELFF	TGTGCCACCAGCAGAGATCTCTACACCTACACCGGGGAGCTGTTTTTT
TRBV5-1	-	-	TRBJ1-2	CASSLEANLPEYGYTF	TGCGCCAGCAGCTTGGAGGCGAACCTACCGGAGTATGGCTACACCTTC
TRBV18	-	-	TRBJ1-6	CASSPLDNSPLHF	TGTGCCAGCTCACCACTTGACAATTCACCCCTCCACTTT